The text below deals with one T cell receptor (beta chain). The data originate from a study of Tregs in tolerant kidney transplant recipients. The assay was immunoSEQ multiplex PCR, and TCRdb's table has in-frame clones only and misses some. The sample has more than 60,000 clones, 70% to 90% seen once. The V segment lost 6 bases and the J segment 7 bases; nucleotides outside the gene matches: 8. This CDR3 comprises 15 residues. Per the germline V gene, CDR1 is MNHEY and CDR2 is SMNVEV (reference sequence). This receptor was taken from a human donor who received a combined kidney and bone marrow transplant. The chain recombines TRBV27 with TRBJ1-6; 8 positions agree with TRBD1. The sample consisted of Tregs from blood, taken before the transplant. CDR3 nucleotides: TGTGCCAGCAGAAGAGACAGGGGAAACAATTCACCCCTCCACTTT. Translation gives CASRRDRGNNSPLHF.